The next 29 T cell receptor beta chains were all read from a single sample in a study of cytomegalovirus exposure and HLA in healthy donors. Libraries were prepared by immunoSEQ multiplex PCR; TCRdb keeps only in-frame clonotypes and omits some of them. This table holds about 330,000 clones, around 86% found once. The sequenced material came from PBMCs. The receptors derive from a woman aged 18-29 years in good health and CMV-seronegative.

CDR3 DNA: TGTGCCAGCAGTTTATTCCTGAGTACTGAAGCTTTCTTT. Amino acid sequence: CASSLFLSTEAFF. The V gene is TRBV27, the J gene TRBJ1-1; D remains unclear. This CDR3 region has 13 residues. Looked up from germline, CDR1 is MNHEY and CDR2 is SMNVEV (reference sequence). The V end lost 1 base, the J end lost 5 bases, and 8 bases lay between the germline ends.

In nucleotides, the CDR3 is TGTGCCGCGAAAGGGGGAGGCTACACCTTC. Translating gives CAAKGGGYTF. The chain combines TRBV10-3 with TRBJ1-2, with D possibly matching TRBD1 (6 bases). Trimming cost V 11 bases and J 8 bases, with 12 bases left between them. This CDR3 contains 10 residues. Germline assignment: CDR1 ENHRY and CDR2 SYGVKD.

This sequence joins TRBV6-5 and TRBJ2-3; weak D call: TRBD1 (6 bases). CDR1 is MNHEY, CDR2 SVGAGI, per germline. V was cut by 2 bases and J by 12 bases, with 12 bases left in between. The CDR3 is made up of 12 amino acids. DNA for the CDR3: TGTGCCAGCAGTTACCCCCAGGGGAGACAGTATTTT. It specifies CASSYPQGRQYF.

This clone was detected only once. The DNA of the CDR3 is TGTGCCACCAGCAGCCTGGTGAGCCGGAGATCAAGAATCACTGAAGCTTTCTTT. Its translation is CATSSLVSRRSRITEAFF. The J gene is TRBJ1-1, the V gene TRBV15; no definite D call. CDR3 length: 18 amino acids. Trimming pared 3 bases from V and 4 bases from J, leaving 24 bases between. Germline values: CDR1 LNHNV, CDR2 YYDKDF (reference sequence).

This rearrangement joins TRBV5-1 to TRBJ2-4; 8 nucleotides agree with TRBD2. Trimming took 0 bases from V and 8 from J; bases not matched to a gene: 7. This CDR3 is built from 15 residues. CDR1 and CDR2 from the germline V gene are SGHRS and YFSETQ. The CDR3 nucleotides read TGCGCCAGCAGCTTGGGGGACCCCGGGGGGGACATTCAGTACTTC. Encoded protein: CASSLGDPGGDIQYF.

The CDR3 reads CASSFSAGNTIYF. The DNA of the CDR3 is TGTGCCAGCAGCTTCTCTGCTGGAAACACCATATATTTT. The chain is built from TRBV7-2 and TRBJ1-3; D is ambiguous. This CDR3 spans 13 amino acids. Germline-derived CDR1 and CDR2 are SGHTA and FQGNSA. Between the trimmed V and J ends, which lost 3 bases and 2 bases, there was a span of 5 bases.

The CDR3 loop reads CASSVYSGRVGEQFF. CDR3 in DNA: TGTGCCAGCAGTGTGTATAGCGGGAGAGTCGGTGAGCAGTTCTTC. The V and J genes are TRBV2 and TRBJ2-1, with 9 positions matching TRBD2. Germline V CDR1 and CDR2: SNHLY, FYNNEI. V shed 4 bases, J shed 9 bases, and the junction held 10 bases outside the gene matches. The CDR3 has 15 residues.

This chain uses TRBV5-1 with TRBJ2-3, with 8 bases identical to TRBD2. The germline CDR1 and CDR2 sequences are SGHRS and YFSETQ. V trimming: 1 base; J trimming: 1 base; junction bases outside the gene matches: 2. The CDR3 length is 15 residues. CDR3 sequence (DNA): TGCGCCAGCAGCTTGACACTAGCGGGCACAGATACGCAGTATTTT. This encodes CASSLTLAGTDTQYF.

CDR3 bases: TGCAGCGTTGAGTCGGCAGGGGGCGGCTATGGCTACACCTTC. Protein: CSVESAGGGYGYTF. The gene calls are TRBV29-1 and TRBJ1-2, with 8 bases that match TRBD1. This CDR3 is built from 14 residues. Trimming took 3 bases from V and 4 from J; bases not matched to a gene: 7. Germline CDR1 reads SQVTM; CDR2 reads ANQGSEA.

The sample holds a few counts of this clone. The chain joins TRBV29-1 to TRBJ1-5; 7 nucleotides agree with TRBD1. Unmatched junction bases numbered 4, after V lost 3 bases and J lost 5 bases. The CDR3 has 13 residues. Germline lookup yields CDR1 SQVTM and CDR2 ANQGSEA. This CDR3 is CSVESGGDQPQHF. In DNA, the CDR3 is TGCAGCGTTGAGTCAGGGGGAGATCAGCCCCAGCATTTT.

This rearrangement joins TRBV2 to TRBJ2-5; 10 bases fit TRBD2. The CDR3 sequence is 17 residues long. V was pared by 8 bases and J by 4 bases, with 16 bases of the junction left unmatched. Germline V gives CDR1 SNHLY, CDR2 FYNNEI. CDR3 protein: CASLSAGRLAGVETQYF. As DNA, the CDR3 is TGTGCCAGCCTCTCGGCGGGTCGGCTAGCGGGAGTAGAGACCCAGTACTTC.

This chain joins TRBV5-1 and TRBJ2-7; no clear D. This CDR3 spans 13 amino acids. Germline V lookup: CDR1 SGHRS, CDR2 YFSETQ. Trimming removed 0 bases from V and 5 bases from J, with 9 bases in between. The DNA of the CDR3 is TGCGCCAGCAGCTTGGGGCCAGAGGACGAGCAGTACTTC. Translation: CASSLGPEDEQYF.

This chain links TRBV9 with TRBJ1-1; 9 bases map to TRBD1. V gave up 4 bases and J gave up 0 bases; unmatched junction bases: 10. This CDR3 is built from 17 residues. Germline V gene lookup returns CDR1 SGDLS and CDR2 YYNGEE. CDR3 coding DNA: TGTGCCAGCAGCCTACGGGACAGGGATCCCATGAACACTGAAGCTTTCTTT. Translating it yields CASSLRDRDPMNTEAFF.

CDR3 coding DNA: TGTGCCAGTAGTATAGGGACAGGGAGGAGCAATCAGCCCCAGCATTTT. The encoded protein is CASSIGTGRSNQPQHF. The chain uses TRBV19 and TRBJ1-5; TRBD1 matches 8 bases. The J segment lost 1 base and the V segment lost 1 base, leaving 3 bases of the junction unmatched. Germline V gene data show CDR1 as LNHDA and CDR2 as SQIVND (reference sequence). This CDR3 comprises 16 residues.

This rearrangement joins TRBV11-3 to TRBJ2-2, with 7 bases fitting TRBD2. The CDR3 length is 16 residues. The J segment lost 5 bases and the V segment lost 1 base, leaving 7 bases of the junction unmatched. Germline CDR1 is SGHNT and CDR2 is YENEEA. The CDR3 protein is CASSLVAGDYTGELFF. DNA for the CDR3: TGTGCCAGCAGCTTAGTTGCGGGAGATTATACCGGGGAGCTGTTTTTT. Looking up the rest from reference TRBV11-3 and TRBJ2-2 gives the full variable domain: EAGVVQSPRYKIIEKKQPVAFWCNPISGHNTLYWYLQNLGQGPELLIRYENEEAVDDSQLPKDRFSAERLKGVDSTLKIQPAELGDSAVYLCASSLVAGDYTGELFFGEGSRLTVL.

The chain is built from TRBV19 and TRBJ2-7, with 7 bases matching TRBD1. This CDR3 is 15 amino acids long. Germline CDR1 LNHDA, CDR2 SQIVND (reference sequence). With 5 bases clipped from V and 0 bases from J, the junction kept 7 bases outside the gene matches. The CDR3 is CASSFAGTASYEQYF. The CDR3 coding sequence is TGTGCCAGTAGTTTCGCCGGGACAGCCTCCTACGAGCAGTACTTC.

The gene calls are TRBV11-2 and TRBJ2-7, with 9 bases matching TRBD2. The germline V gene has CDR1 SGHAT and CDR2 FQNNGV. The J segment lost 3 bases and the V segment lost 3 bases, leaving 3 bases of the junction unmatched. The CDR3 totals 14 residues. CDR3 sequence reads: CASSFISGSYEQYF. In nucleotides, the CDR3 is TGTGCCAGCAGCTTTATTAGCGGGAGCTACGAGCAGTACTTC. Supplemented by reference TRBV11-2 and TRBJ2-7, the full variable domain reads EAGVAQSPRYKIIEKRQSVAFWCNPISGHATLYWYQQILGQGPKLLIQFQNNGVVDDSQLPKDRFSAERLKGVDSTLKIQPAKLEDSAVYLCASSFISGSYEQYFGPGTRLTVT.

The chain uses TRBV7-8 and TRBJ2-7, with a tentative D call TRBD2 (5 bases). Trimming cost V 5 bases and J 4 bases, with 18 bases left between them. The CDR3 extends over 15 amino acids. The V gene's germline CDR1 is SGHVS and CDR2 FQNEAQ. CDR3 sequence reads: CASSDPTGNDYEQYF. The CDR3 nucleotides read TGTGCCAGCAGCGATCCCACCGGGAACGATTACGAGCAGTACTTC.

Notes on this clone: This same CDR3 is encoded by further DNA sequences in the sample. The CDR3, as DNA: TGCGCCAGCAGCTTGGTCCAGGGCTCCTACGAGCAGTACTTC. Translating it yields CASSLVQGSYEQYF. The chain combines TRBV5-1 with TRBJ2-7; TRBD1 might be the D (5 bases). Between the trimmed V and J ends, which lost 0 bases and 0 bases, there was a span of 7 bases. CDR1 and CDR2 from the germline V gene are SGHRS and YFSETQ. The CDR3 length is 14 residues.

The rearrangement uses TRBV29-1 and TRBJ2-2; 7 bases match TRBD2. CDR1 SQVTM and CDR2 ANQGSEA come from the germline V gene. The CDR3 consists of 13 residues. V lost 4 bases to trimming and J lost 6 bases; unmatched junction nucleotides: 5. CDR3 sequence reads: CSVAGRGPGELFF. CDR3 DNA: TGCAGCGTTGCAGGGAGGGGTCCCGGGGAGCTGTTTTTT.

The V and J genes are TRBV25-1 and TRBJ2-1, with a weak D call TRBD2 (6 bases). The germline V gene has CDR1 MGHDK and CDR2 SYGVNS. The CDR3 extends over 12 amino acids. V lost 3 bases and J 13 bases, leaving 13 bases between the germline ends. The CDR3: CASSELPGDQFF. CDR3 coding DNA: TGTGCCAGCAGTGAGTTGCCGGGGGACCAGTTCTTC.

This clone was seen only a few times. The gene calls are TRBV20-1 and TRBJ1-5; D gene unclear. Germline loops: CDR1 DFQATT, CDR2 SNEGSKA (reference sequence). V was clipped by 6 bases and J by 7 bases, with 7 bases between them. There are 10 residues in the CDR3. The CDR3 is CSADRQPQHF. The CDR3 nucleotides are TGCAGTGCCGATCGGCAGCCCCAGCATTTT.

The chain carries TRBV19 and TRBJ2-7, with D perhaps TRBD2 (5 bases). Germline V gives CDR1 LNHDA, CDR2 SQIVND (reference sequence). The CDR3 is 13 amino acids. The ends were cut back, 4 bases at V and 4 bases at J, with 11 bases in the middle. CDR3: CASSTAEAYEQYF. The CDR3 DNA reads TGTGCCAGTAGTACCGCGGAGGCGTACGAGCAGTACTTC.

The chain has TRBV9 and TRBJ2-1; D is unclear. The V and J ends lost 0 bases and 0 bases respectively, with 10 bases between them. This CDR3 is 16 amino acids long. Germline-derived CDR1 and CDR2 are SGDLS and YYNGEE. CDR3 region: CASSVGLPPSYNEQFF. For the CDR3, the DNA is TGTGCCAGCAGCGTAGGTCTCCCCCCCTCCTACAATGAGCAGTTCTTC.

This clone was found once. The chain links TRBV7-9 to TRBJ2-7, with TRBD2 matching over 8 bases. The trim removed 3 bases at V and 6 bases at J, leaving 10 bases unmatched. The germline V gene has CDR1 SEHNR and CDR2 FQNEAQ (reference sequence). The CDR3 is 15 amino acids. CDR3 amino acids: CASSFAAGGQTEQYF. Here the CDR3 DNA reads TGTGCCAGCAGCTTCGCGGCGGGAGGTCAGACCGAGCAGTACTTC.

The V call is TRBV4-2, the J call TRBJ2-7; D is perhaps TRBD1 (6 bases). The V gene lost 0 bases and the J gene lost 0 bases, with 18 bases spanning the gap. The CDR3 runs to 18 residues. The germline CDR1 and CDR2 sequences are LGHNA and YNFKEQ. CDR3 sequence: CASSQEATRDIISYEQYF. CDR3 coding DNA: TGTGCCAGCAGCCAAGAGGCTACCCGGGACATTATCTCCTACGAGCAGTACTTC.

This chain joins TRBV15 and TRBJ1-2, with TRBD1 matching 8 bases. With 1 base clipped from V and 8 bases from J, the junction kept 6 bases outside the gene matches. Germline V lookup: CDR1 LNHNV, CDR2 YYDKDF (reference sequence). This CDR3 contains 14 residues. CDR3 bases: TGTGCCACCAGCAGAGCCCTGACAGGGGAGGGCTACACCTTC. Translation gives CATSRALTGEGYTF. Variable domain in full (rest from reference TRBV15 and TRBJ1-2): DAMVIQNPRYQVTQFGKPVTLSCSQTLNHNVMYWYQQKSSQAPKLLFHYYDKDFNNEADTPDNFQSRRPNTSFCFLDIRSPGLGDTAMYLCATSRALTGEGYTFGSGTRLTVV.

The rearrangement links TRBV5-1 to TRBJ2-5; 11 positions match TRBD2. Germline V gene data show CDR1 as SGHRS and CDR2 as YFSETQ. V trimming: 2 bases; J trimming: 2 bases; junction bases outside the gene matches: 5. The CDR3 spans 16 residues. The CDR3: CASSFGTSGAQETQYF. CDR3 sequence (DNA): TGCGCCAGCAGCTTCGGGACTAGCGGAGCTCAAGAGACCCAGTACTTC. Variable domain in full (rest from reference TRBV5-1 and TRBJ2-5): KAGVTQTPRYLIKTRGQQVTLSCSPISGHRSVSWYQQTPGQGLQFLFEYFSETQRNKGNFPGRFSGRQFSNSRSEMNVSTLELGDSALYLCASSFGTSGAQETQYFGPGTRLLVL.

V is TRBV2 and J is TRBJ2-1, with D possibly matching TRBD1 (5 bases). Trimming removed 10 bases from V and 8 bases from J, with 12 bases in between. Looked up from germline, CDR1 is SNHLY and CDR2 is FYNNEI. CDR3 length equals 11 residues. CDR3 DNA sequence: TGTGCCACCAATCTAGGGGATGAGCAGTTCTTC. This translates into CATNLGDEQFF.